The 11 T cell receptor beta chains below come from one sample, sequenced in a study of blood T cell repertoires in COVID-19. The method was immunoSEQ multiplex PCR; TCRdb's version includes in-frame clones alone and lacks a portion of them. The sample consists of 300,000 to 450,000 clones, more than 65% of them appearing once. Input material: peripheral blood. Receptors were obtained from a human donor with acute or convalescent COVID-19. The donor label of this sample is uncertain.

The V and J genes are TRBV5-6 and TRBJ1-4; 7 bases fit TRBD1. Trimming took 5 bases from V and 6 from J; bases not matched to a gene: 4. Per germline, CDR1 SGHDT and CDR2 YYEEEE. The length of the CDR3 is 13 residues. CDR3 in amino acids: CASRFGQDEKLFF. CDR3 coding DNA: TGTGCCAGCAGATTTGGACAGGATGAAAAACTGTTTTTT.

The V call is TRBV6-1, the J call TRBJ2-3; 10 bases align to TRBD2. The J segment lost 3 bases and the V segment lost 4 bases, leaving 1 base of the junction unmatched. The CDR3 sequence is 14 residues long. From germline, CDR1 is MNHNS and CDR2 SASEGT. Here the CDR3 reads CASSGAGGTDTQYF. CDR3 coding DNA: TGTGCCAGCAGTGGAGCGGGGGGGACAGATACGCAGTATTTT.

CDR3 nucleotide sequence: TGTGCCAGCAGCACCGGGGGACCCTACGAGCAGTACTTC. Its protein is CASSTGGPYEQYF. V usage is TRBV7-9 and J usage is TRBJ2-7; D might be TRBD2 (6 bases). Germline V CDR1 and CDR2: SEHNR, FQNEAQ (reference sequence). CDR3 size: 13 residues. Trimming stripped 5 bases from V and 2 bases from J, with 10 bases between.

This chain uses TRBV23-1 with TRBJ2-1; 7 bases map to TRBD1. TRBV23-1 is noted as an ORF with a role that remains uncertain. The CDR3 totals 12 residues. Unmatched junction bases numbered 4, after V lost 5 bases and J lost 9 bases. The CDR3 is CASSKQGSEQFF. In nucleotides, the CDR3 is TGCGCCAGCAGTAAACAGGGGAGTGAGCAGTTCTTC.

CDR3 sequence: CASSGPLKGTEAFF. CDR3 in DNA: TGCGCCAGCAGCGGGCCATTAAAGGGGACTGAAGCTTTCTTT. The chain carries TRBV4-1 and TRBJ1-1; a possible D gene is TRBD1 (5 bases). Germline values: CDR1 MGHRA, CDR2 YSYEKL. This CDR3 has 14 amino acids. The V and J ends lost 5 bases and 5 bases respectively, with 15 bases between them.

CDR3 in DNA: TGTGCCAGCATCCCTGACAGGGCGGCGGGGGGCTACACCTTC. It codes for CASIPDRAAGGYTF. This chain connects TRBV7-2 to TRBJ1-2; TRBD1 matches at 7 bases. Germline-derived CDR1 and CDR2 are SGHTA and FQGNSA. V lost 7 bases, J lost 8 bases, and 13 bases stayed unmatched. This CDR3 region has 14 residues.

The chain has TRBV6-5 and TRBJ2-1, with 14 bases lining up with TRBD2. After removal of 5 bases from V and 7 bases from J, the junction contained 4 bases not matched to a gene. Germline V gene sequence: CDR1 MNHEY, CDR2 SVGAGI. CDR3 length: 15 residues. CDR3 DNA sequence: TGTGCCAGCAGTACCGGGACTAGCGGGAGAAATGAGCAGTTCTTC. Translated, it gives CASSTGTSGRNEQFF.

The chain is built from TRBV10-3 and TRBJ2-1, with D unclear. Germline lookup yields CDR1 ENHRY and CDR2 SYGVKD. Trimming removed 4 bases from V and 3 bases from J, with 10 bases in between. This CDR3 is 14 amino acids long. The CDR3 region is CAISVLNGYNEQFF. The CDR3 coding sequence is TGTGCCATCAGTGTTCTCAACGGCTACAATGAGCAGTTCTTC.

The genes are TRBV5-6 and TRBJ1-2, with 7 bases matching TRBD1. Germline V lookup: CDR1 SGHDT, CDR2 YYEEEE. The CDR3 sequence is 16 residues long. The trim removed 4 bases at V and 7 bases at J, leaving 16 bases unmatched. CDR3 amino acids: CASSDATTGQSGGYTF. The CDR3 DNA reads TGTGCCAGCAGCGACGCTACCACGGGACAGTCCGGTGGCTACACCTTC.

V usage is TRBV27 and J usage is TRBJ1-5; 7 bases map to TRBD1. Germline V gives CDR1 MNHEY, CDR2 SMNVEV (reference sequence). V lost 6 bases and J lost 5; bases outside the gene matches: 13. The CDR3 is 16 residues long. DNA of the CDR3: TGTGCCAGCAGCGATACACCCAGGGGGTTTGATCAGCCCCAGCATTTT. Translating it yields CASSDTPRGFDQPQHF.

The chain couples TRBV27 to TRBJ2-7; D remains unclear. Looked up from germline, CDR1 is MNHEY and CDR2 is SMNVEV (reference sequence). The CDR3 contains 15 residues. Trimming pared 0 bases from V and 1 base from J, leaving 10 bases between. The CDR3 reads CASSLSPAGSYEQYF. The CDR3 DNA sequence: TGTGCCAGCAGTTTATCCCCCGCAGGATCCTACGAGCAGTACTTC.